The present TCR beta chain was sequenced within a study of blood T cell repertoires in COVID-19. This table comes from immunoSEQ multiplex PCR, and its TCRdb copy is limited to in-frame clones, with some not included. Of roughly 180,000 clones in the sample, 75% to 85% were seen once. V lost 5 bases to trimming and J lost 5 bases; unmatched junction nucleotides: 3. The CDR3 is made up of 13 amino acids. Germline values: CDR1 MNHEY, CDR2 SVGAGI. Sample: peripheral blood. The chain combines TRBV6-5 with TRBJ1-2; 9 bases fit TRBD1. The TCR comes from a woman in her thirties or forties with COVID-19, enrolled during active disease. Here the CDR3 DNA reads TGTGCCAGCAGTAGGGGACAGGGATATGGCTACACCTTC. Protein product: CASSRGQGYGYTF.